This record looks at one T cell receptor (beta chain) sequence and its context. The target antigen is unknown. The PCR made use of 60 Vbeta and 13 Jbeta primers. Method: immunoSEQ multiplex PCR; TCRdb's copy keeps in-frame clones and lacks some. The data hold 150,000 to 200,000 clones, with roughly 71% observed a single time. This sample stems from a study of cytomegalovirus exposure and HLA in healthy donors. The study, taken as a whole, reports: The classifier, whose performance was assessed in both the original and validation cohorts, reportedly diagnosed cytomegalovirus status with high specificity and sensitivity. The authors later found most CMV-associated TCR beta chains appeared HLA-restricted.

The sequenced material came from PBMCs. This clonotype originated in a male donor in good health and CMV-seropositive.

The CDR3 loop is CASSFARQRGYTF. CDR3 nucleotide sequence: TGTGCCAGCAGTTTTGCGCGGCAGAGGGGCTACACCTTC. V gene TRBV27 combines with J gene TRBJ1-2, with D unclear. Trimming took 3 bases from V and 8 from J, leaving 13 bases between them. The CDR3 consists of 13 residues. Germline values: CDR1 MNHEY, CDR2 SMNVEV (reference sequence).